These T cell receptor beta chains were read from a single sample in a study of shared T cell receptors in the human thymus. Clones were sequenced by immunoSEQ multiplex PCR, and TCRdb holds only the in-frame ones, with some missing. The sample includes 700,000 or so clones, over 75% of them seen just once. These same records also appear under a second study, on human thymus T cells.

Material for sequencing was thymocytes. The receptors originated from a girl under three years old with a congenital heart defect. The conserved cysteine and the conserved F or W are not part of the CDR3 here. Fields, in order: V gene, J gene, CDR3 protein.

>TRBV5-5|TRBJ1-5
ASSAGGARNQPQH
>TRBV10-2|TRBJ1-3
ASSISGNTIY
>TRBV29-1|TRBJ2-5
SAAGATQY
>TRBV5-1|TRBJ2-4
ASSFAVPIAKNIQY
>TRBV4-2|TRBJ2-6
ASSQVNSADKSGANVLT
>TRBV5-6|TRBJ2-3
ASSHHLVTARTDTQY
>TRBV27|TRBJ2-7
ASSLIGGQDSSYEQY
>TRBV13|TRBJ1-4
ASSTPIRGRREKLF
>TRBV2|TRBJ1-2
ASGPGQGSYGYT
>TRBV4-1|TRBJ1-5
ASSHDYQTGTVQPQH
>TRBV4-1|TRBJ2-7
ASSQEWAGGHTYEQY
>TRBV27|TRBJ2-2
ASSLFDRTNTGELF
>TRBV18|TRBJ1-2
ASSPGRPNYGYT
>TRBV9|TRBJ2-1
ASSLWGGTYNEQF
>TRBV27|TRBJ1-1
ASWGEGRSTEAF
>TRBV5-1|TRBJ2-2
ASIGQQGHTGELF
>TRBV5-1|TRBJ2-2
ASSPDRGPTGELF
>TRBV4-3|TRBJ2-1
ASSQEKNGLAGGLSSYNEQF
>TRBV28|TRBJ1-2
ASNSTRGVSGYT
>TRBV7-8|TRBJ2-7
ASSERGHRGSDEQY
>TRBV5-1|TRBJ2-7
ASSLGALLSYEQY
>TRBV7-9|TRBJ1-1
ASSDSPPDKAKMNTEAF
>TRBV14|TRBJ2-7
ASSLSTGSSYEQY